This T cell receptor (beta chain) was documented in a study of cytomegalovirus exposure and HLA in healthy donors. Regarding this clone: Its target is unknown.

Only in-frame clones appear in the TCRdb table, and some are missing; sequencing was by immunoSEQ multiplex PCR. This table holds 150,000 to 250,000 clones, around 80% found once. The CDR3 sequence is 21 residues long. With 2 bases clipped from V and 2 bases from J, the junction kept 19 bases outside the gene matches. From germline, CDR1 is LGHNA and CDR2 YNFKEQ. Donors were drawn from the approximately 120-subject validation cohort, separate from the roughly 670-subject first cohort. Broader study findings: The classifier was said to identify cytomegalovirus status with high specificity and sensitivity. Listed as cytomegalovirus-associated were over 150 TCR beta chains. Generally TCR sequences proved uncommon, though certain public TCRs appeared in numerous donors.

The chain combines TRBV4-2 with TRBJ2-3, with 10 bases aligning to TRBD2. The sample was PBMCs. This clonotype was obtained from a woman aged 25-40 years in good health and CMV-seronegative. The CDR3 sequence: CASSQFGVFRASGRNTDTQYF. Here the CDR3 DNA reads TGTGCCAGCAGCCAATTCGGGGTGTTTAGGGCTAGCGGGAGAAACACAGATACGCAGTATTTT.